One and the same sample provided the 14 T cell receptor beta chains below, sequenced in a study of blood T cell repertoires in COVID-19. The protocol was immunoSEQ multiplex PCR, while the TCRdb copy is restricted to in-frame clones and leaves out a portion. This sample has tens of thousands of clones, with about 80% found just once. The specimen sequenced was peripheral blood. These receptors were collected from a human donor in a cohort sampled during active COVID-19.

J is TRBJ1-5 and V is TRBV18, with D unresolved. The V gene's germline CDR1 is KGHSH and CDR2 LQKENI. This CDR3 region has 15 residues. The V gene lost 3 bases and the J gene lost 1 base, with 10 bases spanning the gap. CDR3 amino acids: CASSPGVASNQPQHF. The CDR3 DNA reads TGTGCCAGCTCACCCGGAGTGGCCAGCAATCAGCCCCAGCATTTT.

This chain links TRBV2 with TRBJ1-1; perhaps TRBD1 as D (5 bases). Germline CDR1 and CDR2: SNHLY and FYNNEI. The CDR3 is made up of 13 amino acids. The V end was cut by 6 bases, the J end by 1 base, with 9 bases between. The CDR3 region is CASSGGKNTEAFF. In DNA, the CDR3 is TGTGCCAGCAGCGGGGGGAAGAACACTGAAGCTTTCTTT. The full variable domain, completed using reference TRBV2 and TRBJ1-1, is EPEVTQTPSHQVTQMGQEVILRCVPISNHLYFYWYRQILGQKVEFLVSFYNNEISEKSEIFDDQFSVERPDGSNFTLKIRSTKLEDSAMYFCASSGGKNTEAFFGQGTRLTVV.

The CDR3 here is CASSPIAGVAYEQYF. The DNA for the CDR3 is TGCGCCAGCAGCCCTATAGCGGGAGTGGCGTACGAGCAGTACTTC. The J gene is TRBJ2-7, the V gene TRBV5-1; 9 bases are shared with TRBD2. V lost 4 bases and J lost 4; bases outside the gene matches: 9. Germline lookup yields CDR1 SGHRS and CDR2 YFSETQ. This CDR3 is built from 15 residues.

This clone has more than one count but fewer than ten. The CDR3 reads CASRLDGGGYNEQFF. The DNA of the CDR3 is TGCGCCAGCAGACTTGATGGGGGGGGGTACAATGAGCAGTTCTTC. The chain carries TRBV5-1 and TRBJ2-1, with 7 bases lining up with TRBD2. The junction had 9 bases not matched to a gene; V was cut back by 5 bases and J by 4 bases. In germline, CDR1 is SGHRS, CDR2 YFSETQ. The CDR3 runs to 15 residues.

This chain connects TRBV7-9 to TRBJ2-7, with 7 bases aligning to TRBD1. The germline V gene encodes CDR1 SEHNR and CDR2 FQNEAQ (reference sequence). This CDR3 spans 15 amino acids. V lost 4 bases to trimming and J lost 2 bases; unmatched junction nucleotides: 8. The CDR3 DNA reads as TGTGCCAGCAGCTCCCAAAGACAGGGTACCTACGAGCAGTACTTC. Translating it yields CASSSQRQGTYEQYF. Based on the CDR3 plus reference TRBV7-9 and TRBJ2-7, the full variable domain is DTGVSQNPRHKITKRGQNVTFRCDPISEHNRLYWYRQTLGQGPEFLTYFQNEAQLEKSRLLSDRFSAERPKGSFSTLEIQRTEQGDSAMYLCASSSQRQGTYEQYFGPGTRLTVT.

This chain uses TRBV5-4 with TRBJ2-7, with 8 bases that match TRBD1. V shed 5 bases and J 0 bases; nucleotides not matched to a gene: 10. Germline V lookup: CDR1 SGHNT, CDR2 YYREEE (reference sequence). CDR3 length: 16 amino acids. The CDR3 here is CASSSTGTGSSYEQYF. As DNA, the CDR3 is TGTGCCAGCAGTAGTACCGGGACAGGAAGCTCCTACGAGCAGTACTTC.

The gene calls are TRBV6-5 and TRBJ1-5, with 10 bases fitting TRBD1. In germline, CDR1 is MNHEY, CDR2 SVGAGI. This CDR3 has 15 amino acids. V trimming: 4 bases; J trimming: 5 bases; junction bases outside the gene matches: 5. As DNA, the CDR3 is TGTGCCAGCAGTTCCCGACAGGGGGCACATCAGCCCCAGCATTTT. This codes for CASSSRQGAHQPQHF.

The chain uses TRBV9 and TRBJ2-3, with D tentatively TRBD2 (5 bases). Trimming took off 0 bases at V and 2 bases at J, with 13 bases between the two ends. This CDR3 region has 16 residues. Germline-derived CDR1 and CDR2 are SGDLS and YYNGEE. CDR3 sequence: CASSVGPLGDTDTQYF. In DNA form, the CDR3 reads TGTGCCAGCAGCGTAGGCCCCCTCGGGGACACAGATACGCAGTATTTT.

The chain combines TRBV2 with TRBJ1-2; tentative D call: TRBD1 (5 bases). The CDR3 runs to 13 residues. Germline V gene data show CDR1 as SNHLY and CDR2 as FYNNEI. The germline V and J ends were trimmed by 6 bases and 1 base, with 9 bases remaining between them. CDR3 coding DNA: TGTGCCAGCAGCGCCAGGGATAACTATGGCTACACCTTC. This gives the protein CASSARDNYGYTF.

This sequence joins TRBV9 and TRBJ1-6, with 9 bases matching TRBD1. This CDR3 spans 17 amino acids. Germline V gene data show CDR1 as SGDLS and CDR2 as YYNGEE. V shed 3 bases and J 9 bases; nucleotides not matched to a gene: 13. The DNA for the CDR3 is TGTGCCAGCAGCGCTAGACAGGGGGGCGGATCGAGTTCACCCCTCCACTTT. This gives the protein CASSARQGGGSSSPLHF.

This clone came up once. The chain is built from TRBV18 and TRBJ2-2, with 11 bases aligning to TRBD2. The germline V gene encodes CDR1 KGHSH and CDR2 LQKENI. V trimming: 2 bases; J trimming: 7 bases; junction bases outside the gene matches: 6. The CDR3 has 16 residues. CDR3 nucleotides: TGTGCCAGCTCACCAATGACTAGCGGGACAGGCGGGGAGCTGTTTTTT. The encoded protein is CASSPMTSGTGGELFF.

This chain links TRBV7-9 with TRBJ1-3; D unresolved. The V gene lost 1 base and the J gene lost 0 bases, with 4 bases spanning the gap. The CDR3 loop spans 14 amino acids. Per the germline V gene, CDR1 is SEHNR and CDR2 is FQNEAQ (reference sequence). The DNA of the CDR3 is TGTGCCAGCAGCTTAGGGAGCTCTGGAAACACCATATATTTT. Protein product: CASSLGSSGNTIYF.

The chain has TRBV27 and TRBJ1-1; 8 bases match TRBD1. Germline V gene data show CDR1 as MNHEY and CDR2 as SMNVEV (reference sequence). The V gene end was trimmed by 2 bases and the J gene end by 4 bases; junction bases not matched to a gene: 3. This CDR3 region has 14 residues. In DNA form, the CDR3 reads TGTGCCAGCAGTTTAGGACAGGGCATCACTGAAGCTTTCTTT. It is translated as CASSLGQGITEAFF.

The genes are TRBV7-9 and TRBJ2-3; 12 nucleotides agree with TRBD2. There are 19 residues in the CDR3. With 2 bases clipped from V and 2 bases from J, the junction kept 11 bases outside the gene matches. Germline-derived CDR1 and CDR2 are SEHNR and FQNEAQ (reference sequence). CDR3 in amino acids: CASSLRPSGGVRDTDTQYF. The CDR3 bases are TGTGCCAGCAGCTTAAGACCTAGCGGGGGGGTCAGAGACACAGATACGCAGTATTTT.